These 16 T cell receptor beta chains were sequenced from one sample in a study of T cell changes during pregnancy in multiple sclerosis. Libraries were prepared by immunoSEQ multiplex PCR; TCRdb keeps only in-frame clonotypes and omits some of them. Among tens of thousands of clones listed, 80% to 95% were seen once. The input for sequencing was CD8+ T cells from peripheral blood mononuclear cells, taken in the second trimester of pregnancy. These receptors all come from a female donor with multiple sclerosis, enrolled in a pregnancy study.

This clone has a single count. The V call is TRBV6-1, the J call TRBJ1-3; tentatively, D is TRBD1 (6 bases). Germline V gives CDR1 MNHNS, CDR2 SASEGT. CDR3 length equals 15 residues. V lost 4 bases and J lost 4, with 14 bases in between. The CDR3 is CASSGAGDGGNTIYF. Here the CDR3 DNA reads TGTGCCAGCAGTGGAGCAGGGGATGGGGGAAACACCATATATTTT.

Written as DNA, the CDR3 is TGTGCCAGCAGTTTATCCAGCGGGGGTAGCGGGAACCAAGAGACCCAGTACTTC. It yields the protein CASSLSSGGSGNQETQYF. The V gene is TRBV28, the J gene TRBJ2-5, with TRBD2 matching over 8 bases. V lost 1 base, J lost 0 bases, and 10 bases stayed unmatched. The CDR3 is 18 residues long. From germline, CDR1 is MDHEN and CDR2 SYDVKM.

The chain couples TRBV19 to TRBJ1-2; no firm D call. CDR3 length: 14 residues. V shed 1 base and J shed 8 bases, with 14 bases lying between them. Germline V lookup: CDR1 LNHDA, CDR2 SQIVND (reference sequence). CDR3 DNA sequence: TGTGCCAGTAGTATAGGATGGTCTTTGGAGGGCTACACCTTC. Its translation is CASSIGWSLEGYTF.

V and J are TRBV19 and TRBJ2-1; 7 nucleotides line up with TRBD1. Germline lookup yields CDR1 LNHDA and CDR2 SQIVND (reference sequence). The CDR3 length is 13 residues. Trimming took 6 bases from V and 7 from J; bases not matched to a gene: 6. The chain's CDR3 is CASSDRVGNEQFF. The CDR3 region has the DNA TGTGCCAGTAGCGACAGGGTTGGGAATGAGCAGTTCTTC.

The J gene is TRBJ2-1, the V gene TRBV20-1; D is unresolved. Trimming left V 5 bases short and J 4 bases short, with 3 bases between. CDR1 and CDR2 (germline): DFQATT, SNEGSKA (reference sequence). The CDR3 runs to 10 residues. The CDR3, as DNA: TGCAGTGCTCTATACAATGAGCAGTTCTTC. Its translation: CSALYNEQFF.

The chain is built from TRBV27 and TRBJ2-2; TRBD2 agrees at 11 bases. The CDR3 runs 17 residues. The V segment lost 3 bases and the J segment 6 bases; nucleotides outside the gene matches: 9. Germline assignment: CDR1 MNHEY and CDR2 SMNVEV (reference sequence). DNA of the CDR3: TGTGCCAGCAGTTTGTCTAGCGGGAGGTCTTACCCCGGGGAGCTGTTTTTT. Its protein product is CASSLSSGRSYPGELFF.

The rearrangement links TRBV2 to TRBJ2-1, with D perhaps TRBD2 (6 bases). From germline, CDR1 is SNHLY and CDR2 FYNNEI. The CDR3 covers 12 residues. The CDR3 coding sequence is TGTGGCGGGAAGGGGTCCTACAATGAGCAGTTCTTC. Residues: CGGKGSYNEQFF.

The chain employs TRBV2 and TRBJ1-2, with 7 bases identical to TRBD1. CDR3 length: 17 residues. Germline CDR1 reads SNHLY; CDR2 reads FYNNEI. Trimming took 2 bases from V and 0 from J; bases not matched to a gene: 9. The CDR3 DNA sequence: TGTGCCAGCAGTGAAATGGATGGGACAGCTTCTAACTATGGCTACACCTTC. This gives the protein CASSEMDGTASNYGYTF.

This chain uses TRBV7-5 with TRBJ2-7; TRBD2, the D gene given by the table, was not confirmed from the DNA. TRBV7-5 is tagged as a pseudogene. This CDR3 spans 15 amino acids. CDR3 nucleotide sequence: TGTGTCAGAAGTCAACTAGCGGGAGCGTTATACGAGCAGTACTTC. It encodes CVRSQLAGALYEQYF.

The V gene is TRBV4-3, the J gene TRBJ2-7, with TRBD2 as a possible D gene (6 bases). Looked up from germline, CDR1 is LGHNA and CDR2 is YSLEER. The CDR3 is 17 amino acids. Trimming stripped 0 bases from V and 4 bases from J, with 19 bases between. CDR3 region: CASSQDWRGRRAYEQYF. The CDR3 nucleotides are TGCGCCAGCAGCCAAGATTGGAGGGGCCGGCGGGCTTACGAGCAGTACTTC.

This clone is a singleton in its sample. J is TRBJ2-7 and V is TRBV6-5; a possible D gene is TRBD2 (6 bases). This CDR3 has 13 residues. V lost 5 bases and J lost 2, with 10 bases in between. In germline, CDR1 is MNHEY, CDR2 SVGAGI. For the CDR3, the DNA is TGTGCCAGCAGTGCGGGACGGACCTACGAGCAGTACTTC. It yields the protein CASSAGRTYEQYF.

The chain is built from TRBV21-1 and TRBJ2-4; whether TRBD2, the table's D call, matches the DNA was not checked. TRBV21-1 is deemed a pseudogene. The CDR3 has 20 residues. The DNA of the CDR3 is TGTGCCAGCAGCAAAGCGGGGACTAGCGGGAGTGGAAAAGGCAAAAACATTCAGTACTTC. Translation: CASSKAGTSGSGKGKNIQYF.

The chain carries TRBV28 and TRBJ2-7; weak D call: TRBD2 (6 bases). The CDR3 is made up of 16 amino acids. Germline lookup yields CDR1 MDHEN and CDR2 SYDVKM. V was cut by 7 bases and J by 3 bases, with 22 bases left in between. The CDR3 sequence is CASKSLTGDPSYEQYF. The CDR3 coding sequence is TGTGCCAGCAAATCCTTAACGGGGGACCCAAGCTACGAGCAGTACTTC.

The chain links TRBV29-1 to TRBJ2-7; 7 positions agree with TRBD1. V was pared by 7 bases and J by 6 bases, with 9 bases of the junction left unmatched. There are 12 residues in the CDR3. Germline CDR1 and CDR2: SQVTM and ANQGSEA. This CDR3 reads CSGTWPGGEQYF. As DNA, the CDR3 is TGCAGCGGGACCTGGCCAGGGGGCGAGCAGTACTTC.

This chain links TRBV28 with TRBJ2-3; TRBD2 matches 14 bases. V lost 5 bases to trimming and J lost 2 bases; unmatched junction nucleotides: 9. Per the germline V gene, CDR1 is MDHEN and CDR2 is SYDVKM. This CDR3 has 18 residues. This CDR3 reads CASSPIGTSGRFTDTQYF. CDR3 coding DNA: TGTGCCAGCAGTCCGATCGGGACTAGCGGGAGATTCACAGATACGCAGTATTTT.

This clone was counted between two and nine times. V is TRBV19 and J is TRBJ1-1, with 8 bases matching TRBD1. The CDR3 sequence is 12 residues long. The V gene end was trimmed by 11 bases and the J gene end by 6 bases; junction bases not matched to a gene: 8. CDR1 LNHDA and CDR2 SQIVND come from the germline V gene (reference sequence). CDR3 residues: CAVGQGASEAFF. The CDR3 DNA reads as TGTGCCGTAGGGCAGGGGGCCTCTGAAGCTTTCTTT.